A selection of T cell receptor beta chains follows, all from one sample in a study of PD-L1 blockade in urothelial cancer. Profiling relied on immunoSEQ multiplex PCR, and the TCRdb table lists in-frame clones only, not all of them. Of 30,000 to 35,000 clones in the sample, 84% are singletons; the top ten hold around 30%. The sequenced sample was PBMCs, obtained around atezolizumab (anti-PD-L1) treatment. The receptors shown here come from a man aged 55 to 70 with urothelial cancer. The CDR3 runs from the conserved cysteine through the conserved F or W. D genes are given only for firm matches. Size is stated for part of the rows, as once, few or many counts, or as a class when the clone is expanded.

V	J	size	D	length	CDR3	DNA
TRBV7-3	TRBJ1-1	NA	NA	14	CASSASSLNTEAFF	TGTGCCAGCAGCGCAAGCTCACTGAACACTGAAGCTTTCTTT
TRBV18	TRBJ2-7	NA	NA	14	CASSPPGSIHEQYF	TGTGCCAGCTCACCACCTGGCAGTATCCACGAGCAGTACTTC
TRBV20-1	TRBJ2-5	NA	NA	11	CSAGVGETQYF	TGCAGTGCAGGGGTGGGAGAGACCCAGTACTTC
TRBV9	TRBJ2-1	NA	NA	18	CASSVATGGAPKDNEQFF	TGTGCCAGCAGCGTAGCTACAGGGGGGGCCCCCAAGGACAATGAGCAGTTCTTC
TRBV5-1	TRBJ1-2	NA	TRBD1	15	CASSLGDRANYGYTF	TGCGCCAGCAGCTTGGGGGACAGAGCTAACTATGGCTACACCTTC
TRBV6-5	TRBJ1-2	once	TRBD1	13	CASSSRDSYGYTF	TGTGCCAGCAGTAGCCGGGACAGCTATGGCTACACCTTC
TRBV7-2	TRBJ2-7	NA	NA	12	CASSRNTYEQYF	TGTGCCAGCAGTCGAAACACCTACGAGCAGTACTTC
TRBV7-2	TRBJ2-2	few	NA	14	CASSYLQETGELFF	TGTGCCAGCAGCTACCTACAGGAGACCGGGGAGCTGTTTTTT
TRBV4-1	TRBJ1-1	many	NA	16	CASSQDFLGVNTEAFF	TGCGCCAGCAGCCAAGATTTTCTCGGGGTGAACACTGAAGCTTTCTTT
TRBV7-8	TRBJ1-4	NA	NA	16	CASSLASGGTNEKLFF	TGTGCCAGCAGCTTAGCCTCGGGGGGAACTAATGAAAAACTGTTTTTT
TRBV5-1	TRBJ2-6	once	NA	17	CASMGWTDYSGANVLTF	TGCGCCAGCATGGGGTGGACCGACTACTCTGGGGCCAACGTCCTGACTTTC
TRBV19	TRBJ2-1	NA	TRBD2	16	CASSIVVGGTYNEQFF	TGTGCCAGTAGTATAGTTGTCGGGGGGACCTACAATGAGCAGTTCTTC
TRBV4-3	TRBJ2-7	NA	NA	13	CASSQDTALRQYF	TGCGCCAGCAGCCAAGATACCGCCCTAAGGCAGTACTTC
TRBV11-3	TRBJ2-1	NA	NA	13	CASSSASAHEQFF	TGTGCCAGCAGCTCAGCGAGTGCCCATGAGCAGTTCTTC
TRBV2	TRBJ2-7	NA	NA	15	CASSVPSGTSSEQYF	TGTGCCAGCAGTGTTCCTTCCGGGACATCCTCCGAGCAGTACTTC
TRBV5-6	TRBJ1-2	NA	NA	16	CASSLGTARANYGYTF	TGTGCCAGCAGCTTGGGGACAGCGAGAGCTAACTATGGCTACACCTTC
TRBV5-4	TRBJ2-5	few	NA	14	CASSLVPLQETQYF	TGTGCCAGCAGCTTGGTTCCCCTACAAGAGACCCAGTACTTC
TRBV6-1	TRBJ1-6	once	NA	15	CASSLESSYNSPLHF	TGTGCCAGCAGTCTAGAGAGCTCCTATAATTCACCCCTCCACTTT
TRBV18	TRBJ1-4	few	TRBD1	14	CASSPRQGEEKLFF	TGTGCCAGCTCACCACGACAGGGTGAGGAAAAACTGTTTTTT
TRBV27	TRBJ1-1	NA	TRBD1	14	CASSSRQGGTEAFF	TGTGCCAGCAGTTCGAGACAGGGTGGGACTGAAGCTTTCTTT
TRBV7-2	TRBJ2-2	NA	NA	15	CASSLVQGGTGELFF	TGTGCCAGCAGCTTAGTCCAGGGCGGCACCGGGGAGCTGTTTTTT
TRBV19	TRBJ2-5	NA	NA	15	CASSRSGWRYETQYF	TGTGCCAGTAGCCGTTCAGGGTGGCGGTATGAGACCCAGTACTTC
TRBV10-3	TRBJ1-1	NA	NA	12	CAISERNTEAFF	TGTGCCATCAGTGAGCGGAACACTGAAGCTTTCTTT
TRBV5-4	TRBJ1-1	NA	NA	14	CASSLEGKNTEAFF	TGTGCCAGCAGCTTGGAGGGGAAGAACACTGAAGCTTTCTTT
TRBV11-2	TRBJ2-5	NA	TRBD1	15	CASSLGDRGRETQYF	TGTGCCAGCAGCTTAGGGGACAGGGGGCGAGAGACCCAGTACTTC
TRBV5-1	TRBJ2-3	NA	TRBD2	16	CASRTSGGPGTDTQYF	TGCGCCAGCAGGACTAGCGGGGGGCCGGGTACAGATACGCAGTATTTT
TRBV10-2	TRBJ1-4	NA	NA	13	CASSGGLAEKLFF	TGCGCCAGCAGTGGGGGACTAGCTGAAAAACTGTTTTTT
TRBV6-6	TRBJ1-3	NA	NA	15	CASRIQGFSGNTIYF	TGTGCCAGCCGGATCCAGGGTTTCTCTGGAAACACCATATATTTT
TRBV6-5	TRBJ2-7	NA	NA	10	CASRRNEQYF	TGTGCCAGCAGGCGAAATGAGCAGTACTTC
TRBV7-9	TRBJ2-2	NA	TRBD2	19	CASSPRLAGGPGNTGELFF	TGTGCCAGCAGCCCAAGACTAGCGGGGGGGCCGGGGAACACCGGGGAGCTGTTTTTT
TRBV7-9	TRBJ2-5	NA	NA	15	CASSPGAGEQETQYF	TGTGCCAGCAGCCCGGGGGCGGGGGAGCAAGAGACCCAGTACTTC
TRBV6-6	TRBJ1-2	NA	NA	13	CASSTPTGYGYTF	TGTGCCAGCAGTACCCCGACAGGCTATGGCTACACCTTC
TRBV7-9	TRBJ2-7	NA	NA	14	CASSLSGRDYEQYF	TGTGCCAGCAGCTTATCCGGACGGGACTACGAGCAGTACTTC
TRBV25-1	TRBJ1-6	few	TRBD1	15	CASRVQGSYNSPLHF	TGTGCCAGCAGGGTACAGGGGTCCTATAATTCACCCCTCCACTTT
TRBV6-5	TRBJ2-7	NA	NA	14	CASSYREYHYEQYF	TGTGCCAGCAGTTACAGAGAATATCACTACGAGCAGTACTTC
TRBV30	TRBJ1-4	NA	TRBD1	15	CAWVGRDRGNEKLFF	TGTGCCTGGGTGGGCCGGGACAGAGGGAATGAAAAACTGTTTTTT
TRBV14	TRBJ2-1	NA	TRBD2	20	CASSQERRPGETSGSNEQFF	TGTGCCAGCAGCCAAGAAAGGAGGCCCGGGGAGACTAGCGGGAGTAATGAGCAGTTCTTC
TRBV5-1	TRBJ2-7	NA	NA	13	CASSLRVSYEQYF	TGCGCCAGCTCCCTGAGAGTCTCCTACGAGCAGTACTTC
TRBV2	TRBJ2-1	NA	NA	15	CASSATPLLNNEQFF	TGTGCCAGCAGTGCTACTCCACTCCTTAACAATGAGCAGTTCTTC
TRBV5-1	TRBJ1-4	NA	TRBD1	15	CASSSPGTGDEKLFF	TGCGCCAGCAGCTCCCCCGGGACAGGGGATGAAAAACTGTTTTTT
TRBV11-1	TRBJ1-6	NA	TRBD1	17	CASSLGRPDRDEGPLHF	TGTGCCAGCAGCTTAGGACGACCGGACAGGGATGAAGGACCCCTCCACTTT
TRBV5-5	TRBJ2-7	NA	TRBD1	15	CASSLGDRNAYEQYF	TGTGCCAGCAGCTTGGGGGACAGAAACGCCTACGAGCAGTACTTC
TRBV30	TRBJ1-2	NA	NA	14	CAWSVQTESYGYTF	TGTGCCTGGAGTGTACAGACGGAAAGCTATGGCTACACCTTC
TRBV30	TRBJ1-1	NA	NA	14	CAWSVGVVNTEAFF	TGTGCCTGGAGTGTAGGGGTCGTAAACACTGAAGCTTTCTTT
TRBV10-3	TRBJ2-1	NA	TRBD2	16	CAISESGTSGSNEQFF	TGTGCCATCAGTGAGTCGGGGACTAGCGGGAGCAATGAGCAGTTCTTC
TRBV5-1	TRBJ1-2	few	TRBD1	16	CASSLQGGVVTYGYTF	TGCGCCAGCAGCTTACAGGGGGGAGTTGTAACCTATGGCTACACCTTC
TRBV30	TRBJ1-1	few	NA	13	CAWSAGIGTEAFF	TGTGCCTGGAGTGCGGGTATCGGCACTGAAGCTTTCTTT
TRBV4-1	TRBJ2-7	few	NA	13	CASSQVSYYEQYF	TGCGCCAGCAGCCAAGTAAGCTACTACGAGCAGTACTTC
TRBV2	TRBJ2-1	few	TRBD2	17	CASSEGPASGGYNEQFF	TGTGCCAGCAGTGAAGGCCCGGCTAGCGGGGGATACAATGAGCAGTTCTTC
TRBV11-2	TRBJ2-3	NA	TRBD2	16	CASSLASGGATDTQYF	TGTGCCAGCAGCTTAGCTAGCGGGGGGGCCACAGATACGCAGTATTTT
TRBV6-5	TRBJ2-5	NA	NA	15	CASKDPGTEKETQYF	TGTGCCAGCAAGGATCCCGGGACTGAAAAAGAGACCCAGTACTTC
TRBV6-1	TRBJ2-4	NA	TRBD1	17	CASSATLGQGTKNIQYF	TGTGCCAGCAGTGCAACTTTGGGACAGGGGACCAAAAACATTCAGTACTTC
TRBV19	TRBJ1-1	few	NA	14	CASSVPTGNTEAFF	TGTGCCAGTAGTGTACCGACAGGGAACACTGAAGCTTTCTTT
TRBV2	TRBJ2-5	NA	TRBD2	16	CASSDRLAGGKETQYF	TGTGCCAGCAGTGACCGACTAGCGGGGGGGAAAGAGACCCAGTACTTC
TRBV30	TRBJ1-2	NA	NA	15	CAWKGDRGNFYGYTF	TGTGCCTGGAAAGGGGACCGGGGGAACTTCTATGGCTACACCTTC
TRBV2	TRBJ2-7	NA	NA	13	CASGGLGSYEQYF	TGTGCCAGCGGAGGACTGGGTTCCTACGAGCAGTACTTC
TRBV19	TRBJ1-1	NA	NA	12	CASSIDGFRAFF	TGTGCCAGTAGTATAGATGGTTTTAGAGCTTTCTTT
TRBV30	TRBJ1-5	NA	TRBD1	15	CAWSAGQGANQPQHF	TGTGCCTGGAGTGCCGGACAGGGGGCTAATCAGCCCCAGCATTTT
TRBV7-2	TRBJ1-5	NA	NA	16	CASSLPRASGNQPQHF	TGTGCCAGCAGCTTACCCAGGGCTAGTGGCAATCAGCCCCAGCATTTT